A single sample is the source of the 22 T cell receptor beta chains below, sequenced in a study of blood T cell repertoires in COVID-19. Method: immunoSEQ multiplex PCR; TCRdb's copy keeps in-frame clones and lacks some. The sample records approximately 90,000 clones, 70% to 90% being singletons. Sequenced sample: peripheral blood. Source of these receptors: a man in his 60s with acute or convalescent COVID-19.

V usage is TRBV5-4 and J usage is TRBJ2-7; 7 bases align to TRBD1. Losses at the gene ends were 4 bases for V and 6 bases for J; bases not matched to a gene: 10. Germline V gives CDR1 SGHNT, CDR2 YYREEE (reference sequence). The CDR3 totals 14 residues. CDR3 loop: CASSREGALGEQYF. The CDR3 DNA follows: TGTGCCAGCAGCCGAGAGGGGGCGCTTGGCGAGCAGTACTTC.

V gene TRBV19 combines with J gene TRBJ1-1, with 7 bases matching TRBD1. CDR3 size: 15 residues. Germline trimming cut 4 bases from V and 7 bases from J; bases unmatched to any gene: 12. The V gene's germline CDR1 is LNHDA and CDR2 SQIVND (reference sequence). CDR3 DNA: TGTGCCAGTAGTACCGGACAGGCCCTAGGCGGTGAAGCTTTCTTT. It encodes CASSTGQALGGEAFF.

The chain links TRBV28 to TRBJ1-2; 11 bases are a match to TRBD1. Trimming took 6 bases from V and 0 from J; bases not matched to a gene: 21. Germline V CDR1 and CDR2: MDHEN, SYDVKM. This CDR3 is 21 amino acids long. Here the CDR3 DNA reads TGTGCCAGCAGCCCCGCCGGACAGGGGGCGCCGTGGTTTGTAGCTAACTATGGCTACACCTTC. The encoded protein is CASSPAGQGAPWFVANYGYTF.

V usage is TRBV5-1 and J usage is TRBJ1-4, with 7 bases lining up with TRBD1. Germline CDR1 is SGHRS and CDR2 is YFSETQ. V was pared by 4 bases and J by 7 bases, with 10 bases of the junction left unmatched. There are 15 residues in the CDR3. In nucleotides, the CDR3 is TGCGCCAGCAGCAACCCTGGCAGGGGGTCTGAAAAACTGTTTTTT. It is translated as CASSNPGRGSEKLFF.

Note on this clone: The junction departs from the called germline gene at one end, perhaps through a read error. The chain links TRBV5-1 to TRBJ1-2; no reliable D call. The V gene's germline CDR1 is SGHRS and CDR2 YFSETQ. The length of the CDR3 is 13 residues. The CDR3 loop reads CVSSEDITYGYTF. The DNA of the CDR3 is TGCGTCAGCAGCGAGGATATCACCTATGGCTACACCTTC. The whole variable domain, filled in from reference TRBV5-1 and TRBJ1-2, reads KAGVTQTPRYLIKTRGQQVTLSCSPISGHRSVSWYQQTPGQGLQFLFEYFSETQRNKGNFPGRFSGRQFSNSRSEMNVSTLELGDSALYLCVSSEDITYGYTFGSGTRLTVV.

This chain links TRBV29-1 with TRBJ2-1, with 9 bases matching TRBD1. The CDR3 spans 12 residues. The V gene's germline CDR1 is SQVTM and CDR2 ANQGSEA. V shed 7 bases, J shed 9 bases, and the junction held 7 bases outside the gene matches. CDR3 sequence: CSARQGDGEQFF. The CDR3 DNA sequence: TGCAGCGCACGACAGGGGGACGGTGAGCAGTTCTTC.

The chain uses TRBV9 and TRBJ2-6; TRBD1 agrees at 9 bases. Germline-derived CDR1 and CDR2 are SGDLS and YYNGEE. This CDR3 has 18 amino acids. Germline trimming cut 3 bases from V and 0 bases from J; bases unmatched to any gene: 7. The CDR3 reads CASSDRDREVSGANVLTF. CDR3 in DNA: TGTGCCAGCAGCGACCGGGACAGGGAAGTCTCTGGGGCCAACGTCCTGACTTTC.

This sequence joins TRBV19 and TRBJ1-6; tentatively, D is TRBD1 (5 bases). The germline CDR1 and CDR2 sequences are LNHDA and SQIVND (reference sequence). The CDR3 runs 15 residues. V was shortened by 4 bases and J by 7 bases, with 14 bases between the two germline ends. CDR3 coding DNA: TGTGCCAGTAGTACTCAGGGTGATAGCAATTCACCCCTCCACTTT. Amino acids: CASSTQGDSNSPLHF. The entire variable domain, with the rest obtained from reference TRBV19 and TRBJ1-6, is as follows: DGGITQSPKYLFRKEGQNVTLSCEQNLNHDAMYWYRQDPGQGLRLIYYSQIVNDFQKGDIAEGYSVSREKKESFPLTVTSAQKNPTAFYLCASSTQGDSNSPLHFGNGTRLTVT.

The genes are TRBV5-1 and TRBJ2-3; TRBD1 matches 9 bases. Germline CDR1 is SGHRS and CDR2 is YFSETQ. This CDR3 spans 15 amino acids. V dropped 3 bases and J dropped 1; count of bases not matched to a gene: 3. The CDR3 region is CASSSGQGRTDTQYF. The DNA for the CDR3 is TGCGCCAGCAGCTCGGGACAGGGCCGCACAGATACGCAGTATTTT.

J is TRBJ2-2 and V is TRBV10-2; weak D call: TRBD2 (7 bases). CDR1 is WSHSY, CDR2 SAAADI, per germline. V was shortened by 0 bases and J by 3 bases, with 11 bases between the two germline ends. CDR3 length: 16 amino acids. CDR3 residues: CASSESRGADTGELFF. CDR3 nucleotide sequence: TGCGCCAGCAGTGAGTCACGGGGGGCGGACACCGGGGAGCTGTTTTTT.

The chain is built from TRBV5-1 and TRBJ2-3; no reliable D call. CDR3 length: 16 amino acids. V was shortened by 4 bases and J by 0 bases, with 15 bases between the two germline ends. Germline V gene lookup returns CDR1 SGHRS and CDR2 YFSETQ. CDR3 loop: CASSTRLRSSTDTQYF. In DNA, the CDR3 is TGCGCCAGCAGCACCAGACTCAGATCTAGCACAGATACGCAGTATTTT.

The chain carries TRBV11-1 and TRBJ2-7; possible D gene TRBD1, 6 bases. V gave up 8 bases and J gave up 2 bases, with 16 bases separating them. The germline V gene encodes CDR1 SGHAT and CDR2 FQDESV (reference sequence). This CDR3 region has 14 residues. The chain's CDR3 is CASSKGRDTYEQYF. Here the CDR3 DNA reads TGTGCCAGCTCCAAAGGCAGGGACACCTACGAGCAGTACTTC.

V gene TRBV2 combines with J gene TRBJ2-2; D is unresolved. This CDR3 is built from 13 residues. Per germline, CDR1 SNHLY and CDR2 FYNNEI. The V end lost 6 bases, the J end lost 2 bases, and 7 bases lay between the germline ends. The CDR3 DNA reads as TGTGCCAGCAGACGCGTAAACACCGGGGAGCTGTTTTTT. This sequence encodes CASRRVNTGELFF. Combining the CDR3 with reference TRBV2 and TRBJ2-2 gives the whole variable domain EPEVTQTPSHQVTQMGQEVILRCVPISNHLYFYWYRQILGQKVEFLVSFYNNEISEKSEIFDDQFSVERPDGSNFTLKIRSTKLEDSAMYFCASRRVNTGELFFGEGSRLTVL.

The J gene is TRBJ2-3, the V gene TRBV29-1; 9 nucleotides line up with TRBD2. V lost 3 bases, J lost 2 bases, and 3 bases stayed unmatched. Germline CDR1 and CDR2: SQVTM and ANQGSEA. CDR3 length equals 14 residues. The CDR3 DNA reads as TGCAGCGTTGATGCTAGCGGGGTCACAGATACGCAGTATTTT. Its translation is CSVDASGVTDTQYF.

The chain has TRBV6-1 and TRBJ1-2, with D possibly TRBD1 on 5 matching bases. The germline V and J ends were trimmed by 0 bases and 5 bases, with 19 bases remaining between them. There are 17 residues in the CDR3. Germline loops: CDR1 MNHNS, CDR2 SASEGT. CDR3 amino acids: CASSEAREWGSRYGYTF. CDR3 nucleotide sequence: TGTGCCAGCAGTGAAGCACGCGAGTGGGGCAGTAGGTATGGCTACACCTTC.

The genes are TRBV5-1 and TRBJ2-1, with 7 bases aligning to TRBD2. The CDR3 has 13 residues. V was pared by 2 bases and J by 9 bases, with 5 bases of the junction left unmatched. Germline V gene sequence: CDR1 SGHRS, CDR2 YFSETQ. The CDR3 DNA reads TGCGCCAGCAGCTTAGGACTAGATCGTGAGCAGTTCTTC. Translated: CASSLGLDREQFF.

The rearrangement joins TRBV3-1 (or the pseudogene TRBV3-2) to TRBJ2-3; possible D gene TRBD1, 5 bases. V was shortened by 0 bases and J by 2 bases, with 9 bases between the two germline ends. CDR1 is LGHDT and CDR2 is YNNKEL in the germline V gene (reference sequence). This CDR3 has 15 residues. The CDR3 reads CASSQDRATTDTQYF. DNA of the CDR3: TGTGCCAGCAGCCAAGACAGGGCCACCACAGATACGCAGTATTTT.

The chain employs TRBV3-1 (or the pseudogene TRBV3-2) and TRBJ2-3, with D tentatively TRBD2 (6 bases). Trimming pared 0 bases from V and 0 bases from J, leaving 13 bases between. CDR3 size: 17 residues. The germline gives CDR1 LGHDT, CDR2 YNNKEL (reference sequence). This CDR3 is CASSQDFRRGSTDTQYF. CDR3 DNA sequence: TGTGCCAGCAGCCAAGACTTCCGGCGGGGTAGCACAGATACGCAGTATTTT.

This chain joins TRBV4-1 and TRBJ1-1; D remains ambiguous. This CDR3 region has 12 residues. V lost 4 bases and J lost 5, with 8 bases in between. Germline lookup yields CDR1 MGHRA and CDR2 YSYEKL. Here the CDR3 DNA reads TGCGCCAGCAGCCCAGGTTTAACTGAAGCTTTCTTT. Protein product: CASSPGLTEAFF.

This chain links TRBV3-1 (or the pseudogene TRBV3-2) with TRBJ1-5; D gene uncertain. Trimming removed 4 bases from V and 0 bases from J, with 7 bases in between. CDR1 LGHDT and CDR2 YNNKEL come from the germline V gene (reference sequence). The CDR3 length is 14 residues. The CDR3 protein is CASSPNYSNQPQHF. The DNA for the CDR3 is TGTGCCAGCAGCCCAAACTATAGCAATCAGCCCCAGCATTTT.

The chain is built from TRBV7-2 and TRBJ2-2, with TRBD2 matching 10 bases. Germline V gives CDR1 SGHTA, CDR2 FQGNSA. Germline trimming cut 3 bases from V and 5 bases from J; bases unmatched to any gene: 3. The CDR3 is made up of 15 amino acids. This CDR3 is CASSFGSGRTGELFF. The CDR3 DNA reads TGTGCCAGCAGCTTCGGTAGCGGGAGGACCGGGGAGCTGTTTTTT.

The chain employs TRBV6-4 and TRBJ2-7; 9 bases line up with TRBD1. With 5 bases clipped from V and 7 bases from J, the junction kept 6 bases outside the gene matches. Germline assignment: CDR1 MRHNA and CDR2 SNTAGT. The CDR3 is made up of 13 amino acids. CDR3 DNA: TGTGCCAGCAGTAAGGACAGGGGTCTAGAGCAGTACTTC. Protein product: CASSKDRGLEQYF.